The TCR beta chain under discussion was sequenced for a study of OX40 agonist ivuxolimab in advanced cancers. This CDR3 is built from 12 residues. Looked up from germline, CDR1 is SGHVS and CDR2 is FQNEAQ. V lost 6 bases, J lost 5 bases, and 1 base stayed unmatched. Generated by immunoSEQ multiplex PCR, the TCRdb table keeps only in-frame clones and is missing some. This table has under 85,000 clones, 90% appearing once. This TCR derives from an adult with an advanced solid tumor such as melanoma, head and neck, liver or kidney cancer. The sample was CD4+ or CD8+ T cells sorted from blood, taken in a trial of the OX40 agonist ivuxolimab. The rearrangement links TRBV7-8 to TRBJ2-1; 7 positions match TRBD2. CDR3 DNA sequence: TGTGCCAGCAGGGGGGGGGACAATGAGCAGTTCTTC. As protein: CASRGGDNEQFF.